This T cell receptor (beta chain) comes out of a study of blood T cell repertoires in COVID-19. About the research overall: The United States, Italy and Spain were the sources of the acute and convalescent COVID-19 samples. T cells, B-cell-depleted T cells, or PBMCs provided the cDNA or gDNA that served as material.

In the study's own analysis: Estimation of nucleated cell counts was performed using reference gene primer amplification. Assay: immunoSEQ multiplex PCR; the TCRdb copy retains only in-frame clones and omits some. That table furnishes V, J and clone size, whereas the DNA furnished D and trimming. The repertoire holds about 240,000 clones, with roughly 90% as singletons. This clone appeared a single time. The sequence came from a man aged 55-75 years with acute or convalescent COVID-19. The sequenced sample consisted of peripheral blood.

In DNA form, the CDR3 reads TGTGCCAGCAGCCAGAACGGACAGTCCCAGAACACTGAAGCTTTCTTT. Protein: CASSQNGQSQNTEAFF. The chain links TRBV3-1 (or the pseudogene TRBV3-2) to TRBJ1-1; D is possibly TRBD1 (6 bases). Germline V gives CDR1 LGHDT, CDR2 YNNKEL (reference sequence). V was pared by 3 bases and J by 1 base, with 15 bases between. The CDR3 is 16 residues long.